This TCR beta chain was obtained from a study of T cell responses to AZD1222 COVID-19 vaccine. V lost 3 bases, J lost 5 bases, and 8 bases lay in between. CDR3 length: 12 residues. Germline-derived CDR1 and CDR2 are MDHEN and SYDVKM. Sequenced by immunoSEQ multiplex PCR; TCRdb stores in-frame clones only, minus some. The sample records about 140,000 clones, around 84% being singletons. Sequences were derived from peripheral blood, sampled 28 days after the second AZD1222 dose. The source of this sequence is an adult who received the AZD1222 COVID-19 vaccine. The genes are TRBV28 and TRBJ2-7; D is uncertain. The CDR3 DNA follows: TGTGCCAGCAGTTTCTCCCCCAACGAGCAGTACTTC. This codes for CASSFSPNEQYF.